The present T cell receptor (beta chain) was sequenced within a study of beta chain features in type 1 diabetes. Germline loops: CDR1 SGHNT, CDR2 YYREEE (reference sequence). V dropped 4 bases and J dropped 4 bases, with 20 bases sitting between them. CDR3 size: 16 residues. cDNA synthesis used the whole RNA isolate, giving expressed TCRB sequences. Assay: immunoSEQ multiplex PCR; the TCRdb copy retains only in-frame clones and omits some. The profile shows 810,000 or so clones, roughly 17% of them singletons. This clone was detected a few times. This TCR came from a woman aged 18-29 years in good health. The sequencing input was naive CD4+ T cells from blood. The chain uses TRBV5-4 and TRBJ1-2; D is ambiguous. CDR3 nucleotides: TGTGCCAGCAGCCAAGATCTTCCTGATCCCGTCTATGGCTACACCTTC. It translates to CASSQDLPDPVYGYTF.